What follows are 19 T cell receptor beta chains derived from one specimen sequenced in a study of blood T cell repertoires in COVID-19. The method was immunoSEQ multiplex PCR; TCRdb's version includes in-frame clones alone and lacks a portion of them. The profile shows under 60,000 clones, 85% to 90% of them singletons. Sequenced material: peripheral blood. These receptors originate from a woman aged 55-69 years with COVID-19, enrolled during active disease.

This chain connects TRBV19 to TRBJ1-4; the D is unclear. The germline gives CDR1 LNHDA, CDR2 SQIVND (reference sequence). This CDR3 is built from 13 residues. Trimming left V 3 bases short and J 7 bases short, with 9 bases between. The CDR3 reads CASSMRRGEKLFF. CDR3 bases: TGTGCCAGTAGTATGCGGCGTGGTGAAAAACTGTTTTTT.

J is TRBJ1-5 and V is TRBV15; D remains ambiguous. The CDR3 has 13 residues. The germline V and J ends were trimmed by 3 bases and 7 bases, with 10 bases remaining between them. Germline V gene data show CDR1 as LNHNV and CDR2 as YYDKDF (reference sequence). CDR3 bases: TGTGCCACCAGCAGTTCAGGACTACAGCCCCAGCATTTT. Translated, it gives CATSSSGLQPQHF.

This clone was seen only a few times. The rearrangement links TRBV4-1 to TRBJ2-3, with D perhaps TRBD2 (6 bases). This CDR3 has 15 amino acids. V was trimmed by 4 bases and J by 5 bases, leaving 16 bases between them. Per germline, CDR1 MGHRA and CDR2 YSYEKL. DNA for the CDR3: TGCGCCAGCAGCCCCCACGGATTAGCGGTAGATACGCAGTATTTT. Its translation is CASSPHGLAVDTQYF.

This chain links TRBV7-8 with TRBJ2-2; D is possibly TRBD2 (5 bases). The V gene's germline CDR1 is SGHVS and CDR2 FQNEAQ. CDR3 size: 15 residues. V lost 5 bases, J lost 5 bases, and 15 bases lay in between. The CDR3 is CASSPLAGFTGELFF. The CDR3 region has the DNA TGTGCCAGCAGCCCACTCGCGGGTTTTACCGGGGAGCTGTTTTTT.

The chain recombines TRBV3-1 (or the pseudogene TRBV3-2) with TRBJ1-5; D not resolved. There are 15 residues in the CDR3. CDR1 and CDR2 (germline): LGHDT, YNNKEL (reference sequence). Trimming removed 4 bases from V and 3 bases from J, with 13 bases in between. The chain's CDR3 is CASSLSLQNNQPQHF. For the CDR3, the DNA is TGTGCCAGCAGCCTAAGCTTACAGAACAATCAGCCCCAGCATTTT.

Concerning this clone: Other DNA sequences in this specimen translate into the identical CDR3. The rearrangement links TRBV5-1 to TRBJ2-3, with 13 positions matching TRBD2. This CDR3 is built from 16 residues. Per germline, CDR1 SGHRS and CDR2 YFSETQ. J was trimmed by 6 bases and V by 3 bases; bases with no gene match: 7. The CDR3 nucleotides are TGCGCCAGCAGCTCGCTACTAGCGGGAGGGAAGGATACGCAGTATTTT. This encodes CASSSLLAGGKDTQYF. The variable domain in full, completed from reference TRBV5-1 and TRBJ2-3, reads KAGVTQTPRYLIKTRGQQVTLSCSPISGHRSVSWYQQTPGQGLQFLFEYFSETQRNKGNFPGRFSGRQFSNSRSEMNVSTLELGDSALYLCASSSLLAGGKDTQYFGPGTRLTVL.

The J gene is TRBJ2-5, the V gene TRBV3-1 (or the pseudogene TRBV3-2); 9 bases line up with TRBD2. V dropped 9 bases and J dropped 0; count of bases not matched to a gene: 8. Germline V lookup: CDR1 LGHDT, CDR2 YNNKEL (reference sequence). The CDR3 sequence is 15 residues long. The CDR3 reads CASRLAGSHQETQYF. The CDR3 bases are TGTGCCAGTCGCCTAGCGGGATCCCACCAAGAGACCCAGTACTTC.

This chain connects TRBV30 to TRBJ2-7; tentative D call: TRBD1 (5 bases). The CDR3 totals 13 residues. The V and J ends lost 1 base and 5 bases respectively, with 12 bases between them. Germline loops: CDR1 GTSNPN, CDR2 SVGIG (reference sequence). The CDR3 sequence: CAWSGWGYNEQYF. As DNA, the CDR3 is TGTGCCTGGAGTGGGTGGGGCTACAACGAGCAGTACTTC.

V and J are TRBV4-1 and TRBJ2-5; tentatively, D is TRBD1 (5 bases). Germline lookup yields CDR1 MGHRA and CDR2 YSYEKL. V dropped 4 bases and J dropped 2 bases, with 14 bases sitting between them. CDR3 length: 15 amino acids. The CDR3 loop reads CASSLRWGGQETQYF. The CDR3 region has the DNA TGCGCCAGCAGCCTAAGATGGGGCGGTCAAGAGACCCAGTACTTC.

The chain links TRBV11-2 to TRBJ2-5; D not resolved. The V and J ends lost 0 bases and 5 bases respectively, with 13 bases between them. Per germline, CDR1 SGHAT and CDR2 FQNNGV. The CDR3 loop spans 15 amino acids. This chain's CDR3 is CASSLDFARLETQYF. CDR3 nucleotide sequence: TGTGCCAGCAGCTTAGATTTTGCTCGGTTGGAGACCCAGTACTTC.

V gene TRBV27 combines with J gene TRBJ2-3; D gene unclear. The V and J ends lost 1 base and 6 bases respectively, with 8 bases between them. The length of the CDR3 is 13 residues. Germline V gives CDR1 MNHEY, CDR2 SMNVEV (reference sequence). The CDR3 protein is CASSLYGFDTQYF. In DNA form, the CDR3 reads TGTGCCAGCAGTTTATACGGGTTTGATACGCAGTATTTT.

The CDR3: CASSQTGSGQPQHF. The CDR3, as DNA: TGTGCCAGCAGCCAGACAGGGTCAGGGCAGCCCCAGCATTTT. The chain is built from TRBV2 and TRBJ1-5; 7 nucleotides line up with TRBD1. The germline V gene has CDR1 SNHLY and CDR2 FYNNEI. Trimming cost V 6 bases and J 7 bases; bases outside gene matches: 9. There are 14 residues in the CDR3.

This chain uses TRBV20-1 with TRBJ1-2; D may be TRBD1 (6 bases). V lost 3 bases and J lost 4, with 12 bases in between. This CDR3 has 13 amino acids. CDR1 DFQATT and CDR2 SNEGSKA come from the germline V gene (reference sequence). CDR3 residues: CSASVTGIYGYTF. The CDR3 DNA sequence: TGCAGTGCTAGTGTCACAGGGATCTATGGCTACACCTTC.

This clone was seen only once. This rearrangement joins TRBV5-6 to TRBJ1-1; D uncertain. Trimming cost V 4 bases and J 6 bases, with 13 bases left between them. Germline values: CDR1 SGHDT, CDR2 YYEEEE. The CDR3 loop spans 13 amino acids. CDR3 DNA sequence: TGTGCCAGCAGCAGACCAGGTGATCCTGAAGCTTTCTTT. Translated, it gives CASSRPGDPEAFF.

The CDR3 coding sequence is TGTGCTAGTGGTTCGAGGACAACCTACGAGCAGTACTTC. Its translation is CASGSRTTYEQYF. The V and J genes are TRBV12-5 and TRBJ2-7, with D possibly being TRBD1 (5 bases). This CDR3 is 13 amino acids long. V shed 4 bases and J shed 2 bases, with 9 bases lying between them. Germline lookup yields CDR1 LGHNT and CDR2 FRNRAP.

The gene calls are TRBV6-5 and TRBJ1-4; 7 bases are a match to TRBD1. Germline lookup yields CDR1 MNHEY and CDR2 SVGAGI. V trimming: 6 bases; J trimming: 7 bases; junction bases outside the gene matches: 8. This CDR3 comprises 14 residues. The CDR3 reads CASRRTGRGEKLFF. The CDR3 DNA follows: TGTGCCAGCAGAAGGACAGGACGGGGTGAAAAACTGTTTTTT.

This chain uses TRBV7-2 with TRBJ2-1; 8 nucleotides match TRBD1. Germline-derived CDR1 and CDR2 are SGHTA and FQGNSA. CDR3 length: 14 amino acids. Losses at the gene ends were 3 bases for V and 10 bases for J; bases not matched to a gene: 8. This chain's CDR3 is CASSFWTGRREQFF. CDR3 sequence (DNA): TGTGCCAGCAGCTTTTGGACAGGGCGGCGGGAGCAGTTCTTC. The whole variable domain, remainder taken from reference TRBV7-2 and TRBJ2-1, is GAGVSQSPSNKVTEKGKDVELRCDPISGHTALYWYRQSLGQGLEFLIYFQGNSAPDKSGLPSDRFSAERTGGSVSTLTIQRTQQEDSAVYLCASSFWTGRREQFFGPGTRLTVL.

Only a few counts were recorded for this clone. The rearrangement uses TRBV2 and TRBJ1-4, with D possibly matching TRBD1 (6 bases). V gave up 1 base and J gave up 8 bases, with 14 bases separating them. Germline V gene data show CDR1 as SNHLY and CDR2 as FYNNEI. The CDR3 totals 15 residues. The CDR3 DNA reads TGTGCCAGCAGTGAAGATTACGGGACACGGGAAAAACTGTTTTTT. This translates into CASSEDYGTREKLFF.

The rearrangement joins TRBV6-1 to TRBJ2-7; D not resolved. Trimming left V 2 bases short and J 3 bases short, with 8 bases between. The CDR3 runs 13 residues. In germline, CDR1 is MNHNS, CDR2 SASEGT. The CDR3 sequence is CASSESVGYEQYF. CDR3 DNA: TGTGCCAGCAGTGAATCGGTCGGCTACGAGCAGTACTTC.